This record covers a single T cell receptor beta chain. Here the CDR3 omits its conserved ending phenylalanine or tryptophan, so a read error is the likely source. The limits of the CDR3 on the DNA are not certain, so only TCRdb's listed CDR3 is given. The data belong to a study of blood T cell repertoires in COVID-19. Across the whole study: Donors in the United States, Italy and Spain gave samples during acute or convalescent COVID-19. PBMCs, B-cell-depleted T cells, or T cells provided the cDNA or gDNA that made up the material.

Germline lookup yields CDR1 GTSNPN and CDR2 SVGIG (reference sequence). Counting both end residues, the CDR3 totals 11 amino acids. In the source study's methods: Reference gene primers were amplified, and this amplification served to estimate nucleated cell counts. Some clones are missing from TCRdb's copy, which holds only in-frame ones; the method was immunoSEQ multiplex PCR. That table supplies the V and J calls and clone size; D and trimming were determined from the DNA. The sample consists of fewer than 110,000 clones, around 92% of them appearing once. V is TRBV30 and J is TRBJ2-3; TRBD2 reflects the table's D call only, with no check against the DNA. The sequence came from a man aged 50-59 years with active COVID-19. Sequenced input: peripheral blood. This chain's CDR3 is CAWSAPIGTLY.